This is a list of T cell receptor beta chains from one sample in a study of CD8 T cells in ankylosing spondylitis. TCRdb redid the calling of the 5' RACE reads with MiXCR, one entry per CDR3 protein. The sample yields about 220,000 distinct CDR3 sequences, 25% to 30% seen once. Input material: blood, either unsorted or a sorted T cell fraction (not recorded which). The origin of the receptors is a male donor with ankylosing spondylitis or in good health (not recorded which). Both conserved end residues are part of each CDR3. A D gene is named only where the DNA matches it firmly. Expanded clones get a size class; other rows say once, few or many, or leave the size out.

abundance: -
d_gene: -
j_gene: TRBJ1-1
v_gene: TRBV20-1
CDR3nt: TGCAGTGCTAGAGTAGGTTCGGGACGGTTAAACACTGAAGCTTTCTTT
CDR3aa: CSARVGSGRLNTEAFF

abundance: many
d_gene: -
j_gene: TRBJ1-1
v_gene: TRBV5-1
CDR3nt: TGCGCCAGCAGCTTGGAAGGTCCGCCGAACACTGAAGCTTTCTTT
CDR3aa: CASSLEGPPNTEAFF

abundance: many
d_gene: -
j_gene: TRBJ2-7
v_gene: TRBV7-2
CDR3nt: TGTGCCAGCAGCTCACAGACAGGCCCCCCATACGAGCAGTACTTC
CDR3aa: CASSSQTGPPYEQYF

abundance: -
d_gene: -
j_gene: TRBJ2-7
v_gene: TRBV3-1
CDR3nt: TGTGCCAGCAGCCAAGTGCCCCACGAGCAGTACTTC
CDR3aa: CASSQVPHEQYF

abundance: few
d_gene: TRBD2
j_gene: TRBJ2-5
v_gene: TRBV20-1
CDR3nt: TGCAGTGCTAGAGCCTTTCTAGCGGGAGATCAAGAGACCCAGTACTTC
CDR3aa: CSARAFLAGDQETQYF

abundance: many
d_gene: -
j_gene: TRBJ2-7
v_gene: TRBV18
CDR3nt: TGTGCCAGCTCACCCGTTACCTACGAGCAGTACTTC
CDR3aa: CASSPVTYEQYF

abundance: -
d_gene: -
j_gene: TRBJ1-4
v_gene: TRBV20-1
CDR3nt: TGCAGTGCTAGCCGCCGGGCAGCTAATGAAAAACTGTTTTTT
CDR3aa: CSASRRAANEKLFF

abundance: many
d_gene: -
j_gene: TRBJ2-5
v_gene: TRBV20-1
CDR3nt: TGCAGTGCCGAGGGGCAAGAGACCCAGTACTTC
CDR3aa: CSAEGQETQYF

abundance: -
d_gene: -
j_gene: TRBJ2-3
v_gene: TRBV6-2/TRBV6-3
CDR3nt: TGTGCCAGCAGACGGTGGAAGTACACAGATACGCAGTATTTT
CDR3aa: CASRRWKYTDTQYF

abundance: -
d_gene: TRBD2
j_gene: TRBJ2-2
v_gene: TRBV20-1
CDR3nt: TGCAGTGCTAGAGATTGGATAGCGGGAGACACCGGGGAGCTGTTTTTT
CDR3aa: CSARDWIAGDTGELFF

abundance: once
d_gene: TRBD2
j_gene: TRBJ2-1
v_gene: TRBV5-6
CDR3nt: TGTGCCAGCAGCAAACGACGACTAGCGGGAGAACTAGGTGCCTCCTACAATGAGCAGTTCTTC
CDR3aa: CASSKRRLAGELGASYNEQFF

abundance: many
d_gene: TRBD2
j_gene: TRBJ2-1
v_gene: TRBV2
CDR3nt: TGTGCCAGCAGGGGACTAGCGGGAGGAGAGTATGAGCAGTTCTTC
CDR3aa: CASRGLAGGEYEQFF

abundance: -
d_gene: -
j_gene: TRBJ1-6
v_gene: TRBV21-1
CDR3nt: TGTGCCAGCAGCTCCCGACTGCGTTCACCCCTCCACTTT
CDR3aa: CASSSRLRSPLHF

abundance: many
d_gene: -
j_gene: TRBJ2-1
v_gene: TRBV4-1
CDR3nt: TGCGCCAGCAGCCAAGATCGGGGGCTTACGTCCTACAATGAGCAGTTCTTC
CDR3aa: CASSQDRGLTSYNEQFF

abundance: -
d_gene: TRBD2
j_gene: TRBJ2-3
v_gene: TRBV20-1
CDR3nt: TGCAGTGCTAGAGATACGTCTAGCGGGACCGCAGATACGCAGTATTTT
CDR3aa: CSARDTSSGTADTQYF

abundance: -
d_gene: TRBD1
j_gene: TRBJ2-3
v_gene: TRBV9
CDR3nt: TGTGCCAGCAGCGGAAAGGGACAGGGGGCTCGGTACACAGATACGCAGTATTTT
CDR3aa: CASSGKGQGARYTDTQYF

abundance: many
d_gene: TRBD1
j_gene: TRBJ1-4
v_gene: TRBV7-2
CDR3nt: TGTGCCAGCAGCTCTTCCGGGACAGATGAAAAACTGTTTTTT
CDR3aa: CASSSSGTDEKLFF

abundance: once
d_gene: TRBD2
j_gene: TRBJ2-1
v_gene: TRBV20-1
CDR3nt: TGCAGTGTAGGGGTGGCGGGAGGGGACTCGAGCTCCTACAATGAGCAGTTCTTC
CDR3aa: CSVGVAGGDSSSYNEQFF

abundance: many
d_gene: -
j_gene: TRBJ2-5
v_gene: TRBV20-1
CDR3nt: TGCAGTGCTACCACCAGACCTCCCCAAGAGACCCAGTACTTC
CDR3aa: CSATTRPPQETQYF

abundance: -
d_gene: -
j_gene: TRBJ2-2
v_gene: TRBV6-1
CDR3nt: TGTGCCAGCAGAACACTAGTGAACACCGGGGAGCTGTTTTTT
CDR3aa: CASRTLVNTGELFF

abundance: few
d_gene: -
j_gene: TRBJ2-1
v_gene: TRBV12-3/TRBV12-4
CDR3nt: TGTGCCAGCAGTTTAGACAGGACCTACAATGAGCAGTTCTTC
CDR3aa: CASSLDRTYNEQFF

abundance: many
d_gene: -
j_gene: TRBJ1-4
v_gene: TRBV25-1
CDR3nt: TGTGCCAGCAGTGAACCCGGGGGGCAGAATGAAAAACTGTTTTTT
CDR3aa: CASSEPGGQNEKLFF

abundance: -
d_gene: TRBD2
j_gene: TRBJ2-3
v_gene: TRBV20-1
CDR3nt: TGCAGTGCTAGCACTAGCGGGAGGGCCGTTGGAGATACGCAGTATTTT
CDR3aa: CSASTSGRAVGDTQYF

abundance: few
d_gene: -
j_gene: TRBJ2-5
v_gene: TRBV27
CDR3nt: TGTGCCAGCAGTCCCATCGGCCTCCAAGAGACCCAGTACTTC
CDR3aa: CASSPIGLQETQYF

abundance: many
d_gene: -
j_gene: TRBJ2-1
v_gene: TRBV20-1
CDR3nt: TGCAGTGCTAGAGATCCCAGTCGCGAGCAGTTCTTC
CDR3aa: CSARDPSREQFF

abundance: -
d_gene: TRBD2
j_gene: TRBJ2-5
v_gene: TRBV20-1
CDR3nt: TGCAGTGCTAGAAGTTTTCGGGAGGGCAGGGAGACCCAGTACTTC
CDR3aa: CSARSFREGRETQYF

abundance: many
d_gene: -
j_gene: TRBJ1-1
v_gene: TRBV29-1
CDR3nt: TGCAGCGTGACACAGGTAATTGGGACTGAAGCTTTCTTT
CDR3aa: CSVTQVIGTEAFF

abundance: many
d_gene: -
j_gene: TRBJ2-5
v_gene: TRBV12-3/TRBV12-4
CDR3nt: TGTGCCAGCAGTTTCGGCTTAGAAGAGACCCAGTACTTC
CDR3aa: CASSFGLEETQYF

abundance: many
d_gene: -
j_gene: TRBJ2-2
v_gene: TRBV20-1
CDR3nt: TGCAGTGCTAGAGGGACAGCGGGAACCGGGGAGCTGTTTTTT
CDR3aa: CSARGTAGTGELFF

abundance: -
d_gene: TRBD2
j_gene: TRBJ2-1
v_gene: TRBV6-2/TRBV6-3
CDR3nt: TGTGCCAGCAGTTACTTTCGGACTAGCGGGTGGGATGAGCAGTTCTTC
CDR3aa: CASSYFRTSGWDEQFF

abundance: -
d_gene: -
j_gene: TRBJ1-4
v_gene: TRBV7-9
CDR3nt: TGTGCCAGCAGCTTAGGGCTGGGGAGAGAGGAAAAACTGTTTTTT
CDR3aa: CASSLGLGREEKLFF

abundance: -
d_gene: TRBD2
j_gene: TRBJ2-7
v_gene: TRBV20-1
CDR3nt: TGCAGTGCTAGAGGCTTCGGCGGGAGGGCCCCCTACGAGCAGTACTTC
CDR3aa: CSARGFGGRAPYEQYF

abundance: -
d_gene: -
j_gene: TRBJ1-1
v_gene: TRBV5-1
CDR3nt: TGCGCCAGCAGCTTGGGGCAGCTTGAAGCTTTCTTT
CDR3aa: CASSLGQLEAFF

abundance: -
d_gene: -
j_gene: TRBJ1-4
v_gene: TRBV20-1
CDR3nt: TGCAGTGCTATGAGGGACGGTAATGAAAAACTGTTTTTT
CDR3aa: CSAMRDGNEKLFF

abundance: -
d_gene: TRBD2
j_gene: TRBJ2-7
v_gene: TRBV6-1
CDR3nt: TGTGCCAGCAGACCCGAGACTAGCGGGGGCTACGAGCAGTACTTC
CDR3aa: CASRPETSGGYEQYF

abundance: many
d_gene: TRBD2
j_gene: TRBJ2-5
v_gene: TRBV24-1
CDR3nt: TGTGCCACCAGTGACCCGGGACCCCGGGAGGGAGAGACCCAGTACTTC
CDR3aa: CATSDPGPREGETQYF

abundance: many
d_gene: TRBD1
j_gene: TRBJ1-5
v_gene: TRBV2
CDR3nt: TGTGCCAGCAGTTCAGGGGGCTCGGGCAATCAGCCCCAGCATTTT
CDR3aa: CASSSGGSGNQPQHF

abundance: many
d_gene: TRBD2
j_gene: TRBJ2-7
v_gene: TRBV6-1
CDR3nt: TGTGCCAGCAGTGTGGGACTAGCGGGATTCGAGCAGTACTTC
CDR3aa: CASSVGLAGFEQYF

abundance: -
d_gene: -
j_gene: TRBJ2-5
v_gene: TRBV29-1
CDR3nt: TGCAGCGTTGAGAGGGATCTCCAAGAGACCCAGTACTTC
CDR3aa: CSVERDLQETQYF

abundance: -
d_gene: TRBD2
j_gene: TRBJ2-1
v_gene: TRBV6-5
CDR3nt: TGTGCCAGCAGTTCCCGGACTAGCGGCAATGAGCAGTTCTTC
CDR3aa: CASSSRTSGNEQFF

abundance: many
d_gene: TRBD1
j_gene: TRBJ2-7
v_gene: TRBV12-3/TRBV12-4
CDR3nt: TGTGCCAGCAGTGCTCCAGGGGGCTCATACGAGCAGTACTTC
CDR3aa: CASSAPGGSYEQYF

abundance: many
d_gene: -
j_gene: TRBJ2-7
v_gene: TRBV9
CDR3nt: TGTGCCAGCAGCGTAGGTGGCAGGGAGTACGAGCAGTACTTC
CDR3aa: CASSVGGREYEQYF

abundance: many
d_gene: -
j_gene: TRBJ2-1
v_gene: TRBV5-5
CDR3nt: TGTGCCAGCAGCTTGGCCGTCAGGGTGAATGAGCAGTTCTTC
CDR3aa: CASSLAVRVNEQFF

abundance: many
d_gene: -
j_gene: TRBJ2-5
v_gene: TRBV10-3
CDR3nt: TGTGCCATCAGTAACCAAGAGACCCAGTACTTC
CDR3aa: CAISNQETQYF

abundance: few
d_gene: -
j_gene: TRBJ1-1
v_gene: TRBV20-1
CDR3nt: TGCAGTGCTAGGCTGCTGAACACTGAAGCTTTCTTT
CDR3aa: CSARLLNTEAFF

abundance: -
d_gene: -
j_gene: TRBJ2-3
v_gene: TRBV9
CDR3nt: TGTGCCAGCAGCGTAGAGAGCACAGATACGCAGTATTTT
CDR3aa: CASSVESTDTQYF

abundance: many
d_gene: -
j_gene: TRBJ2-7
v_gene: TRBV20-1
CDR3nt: TGCAGTGCTAGGGCCGGGTCCTACGAGCAGTACTTC
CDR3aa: CSARAGSYEQYF

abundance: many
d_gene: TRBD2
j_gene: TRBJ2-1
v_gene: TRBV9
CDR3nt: TGTGCCAGCAGCGTAGCAGCGGGAGTGGGGTACAATGAGCAGTTCTTC
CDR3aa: CASSVAAGVGYNEQFF

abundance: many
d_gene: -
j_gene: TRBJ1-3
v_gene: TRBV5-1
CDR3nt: TGCGCCAGCAGCTTGGACGGATCCTCTGGAAACACCATATATTTT
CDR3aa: CASSLDGSSGNTIYF

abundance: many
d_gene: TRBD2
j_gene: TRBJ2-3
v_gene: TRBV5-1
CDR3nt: TGCGCCAGCAGCTGGGGGACTAGCGGGAGAGGTATACCTAGCACAGATACGCAGTATTTT
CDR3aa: CASSWGTSGRGIPSTDTQYF

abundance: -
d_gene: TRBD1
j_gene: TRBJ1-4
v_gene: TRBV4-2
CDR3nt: TGTGCCAGCAGCCAAGAGGGACAGGGGAGCGAAAAACTGTTTTTT
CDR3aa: CASSQEGQGSEKLFF

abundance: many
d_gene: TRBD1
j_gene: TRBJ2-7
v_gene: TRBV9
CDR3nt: TGTGCCAGCAGCGTAGGAGGACAGGCAACCTACGAGCAGTACTTC
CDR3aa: CASSVGGQATYEQYF

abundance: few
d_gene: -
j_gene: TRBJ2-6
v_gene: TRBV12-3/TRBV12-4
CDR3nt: TGTGCCAGCAGCCGGACTGGGGCCAACGTCCTGACTTTC
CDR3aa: CASSRTGANVLTF

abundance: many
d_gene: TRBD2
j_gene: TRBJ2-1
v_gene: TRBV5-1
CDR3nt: TGCGCCAGCAGCTTGGCCAATCGCGGCGGGAGCAATGAGCAGTTCTTC
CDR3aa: CASSLANRGGSNEQFF